Below are 14 T cell receptor beta chains sequenced from a single sample in a study of persistence of HIV-infected CD4 T cells. This was the immunoSEQ version 4 assay in survey mode. Only in-frame clones appear in the TCRdb table, and some are missing; sequencing was by immunoSEQ multiplex PCR. The sample has some 48,000 clones; 75% to 85% are singletons. These receptors have no known antigen. Stimulation used around 10 ug/mL lysate from CMV-infected fibroblasts. Memory cells lacking CD40L and CD69 with high CD45RO were sorted. The specimen was CD4+ T cells sorted from PBMCs after approximately 19-hour stimulation, collected from a patient who received antiretroviral therapy. Source of these receptors: an adult man with HIV who was CMV-seropositive.

This clone was detected only once. The V and J genes are TRBV5-1 and TRBJ1-6; a possible D gene is TRBD1 (5 bases). V shed 6 bases and J shed 7 bases, with 14 bases lying between them. The CDR3 covers 14 residues. CDR1 and CDR2 from the germline V gene are SGHRS and YFSETQ. CDR3 bases: TGCGCCAGCAAGAGGGAGGGGCGGAATTCACCCCTCCACTTT. Translating it yields CASKREGRNSPLHF.

V and J are TRBV10-1 and TRBJ2-5; 9 bases fit TRBD1. V lost 2 bases and J lost 1; bases outside the gene matches: 2. Germline lookup yields CDR1 WNHNN and CDR2 SYGVQD (reference sequence). This CDR3 spans 15 amino acids. The CDR3 nucleotides read TGCGCCAGCAGTGAGAGGGGACAGGGCCAAGAGACCCAGTACTTC. Translated: CASSERGQGQETQYF.

The gene calls are TRBV2 and TRBJ2-1, with 11 bases matching TRBD2. Germline loops: CDR1 SNHLY, CDR2 FYNNEI. V shed 3 bases, J shed 3 bases, and the junction held 4 bases outside the gene matches. The CDR3 sequence is 16 residues long. CDR3 amino acids: CASSELAGGRYNEQFF. For the CDR3, the DNA is TGTGCCAGCAGTGAGTTAGCGGGGGGGCGCTACAATGAGCAGTTCTTC.

The chain joins TRBV4-1 to TRBJ1-3; tentative D call: TRBD1 (6 bases). The CDR3 is 17 residues long. V was trimmed by 4 bases and J by 3 bases, leaving 19 bases between them. The germline CDR1 and CDR2 sequences are MGHRA and YSYEKL. CDR3 in DNA: TGCGCCAGCAGCCCCGGACCGGGGGCGCTCGGTGGAAACACCATATATTTT. Protein sequence: CASSPGPGALGGNTIYF.

This clone was counted only a few times. This rearrangement joins TRBV6-1 to TRBJ1-5; D gene unclear. The germline V and J ends were trimmed by 1 base and 0 bases, with 10 bases remaining between them. The CDR3 sequence is 16 residues long. Germline V gene sequence: CDR1 MNHNS, CDR2 SASEGT. The CDR3 nucleotides read TGTGCCAGCAGTGAAGGAAGACCTAATAGCAATCAGCCCCAGCATTTT. Its translation: CASSEGRPNSNQPQHF.

J is TRBJ2-6 and V is TRBV27; D uncertain. Trimming pared 2 bases from V and 4 bases from J, leaving 27 bases between. The CDR3 is 21 amino acids. Per germline, CDR1 MNHEY and CDR2 SMNVEV (reference sequence). CDR3 in DNA: TGTGCCAGCAGTTTAAAGGTTGGACCTTCTCTAAGGAGTATGGGGGCCAACGTCCTGACTTTC. This encodes CASSLKVGPSLRSMGANVLTF.

The chain combines TRBV6-2 or TRBV6-3 with TRBJ2-7; 7 bases are a match to TRBD1. CDR1 MNHEY and CDR2 SVGEGT come from the germline V gene. V dropped 1 base and J dropped 5; count of bases not matched to a gene: 8. This CDR3 is 15 amino acids long. The CDR3 is CASSYFGRGSDEQYF. The CDR3 DNA sequence: TGTGCCAGCAGTTACTTCGGCAGGGGGTCCGACGAGCAGTACTTC.

Worth noting for this clone: A read error may be the cause here, since a much bigger clone is one base away. The genes are TRBV3-1 (or the pseudogene TRBV3-2) and TRBJ1-3; 7 bases fit TRBD1. CDR1 is LGHDT, CDR2 YNNKEL, per germline (reference sequence). The CDR3 loop spans 16 amino acids. The V and J ends lost 5 bases and 0 bases, in that order; junction bases with no gene match: 7. The CDR3 sequence: CASSARDSFSGNTIYF. The CDR3 region has the DNA TGTGCCAGCAGCGCCCGGGACAGTTTCTCTGGAAACACCATATATTTT.

This clone is labeled medium-sized. This sequence joins TRBV21-1 and TRBJ1-5; whether TRBD1, the table's D call, matches the DNA was not checked. TRBV21-1 is annotated as a pseudogene. There are 16 residues in the CDR3. The CDR3 region is CASNPGGQAFNQPQHF. CDR3 nucleotide sequence: TGTGCCAGCAACCCCGGGGGACAGGCCTTCAATCAGCCCCAGCATTTT.

This clone appeared a few times. The genes are TRBV7-8 and TRBJ2-7, with 8 bases identical to TRBD2. Trimming removed 2 bases from V and 2 bases from J; junction bases left unmatched: 5. The germline CDR1 and CDR2 sequences are SGHVS and FQNEAQ. CDR3 length equals 15 residues. The CDR3 sequence is CASSLSSGYTYEQYF. CDR3 bases: TGTGCCAGCAGCTTATCTAGCGGGTATACCTACGAGCAGTACTTC.

This clone appeared a single time. The chain has TRBV7-8 and TRBJ1-6; TRBD1 agrees at 7 bases. Germline lookup yields CDR1 SGHVS and CDR2 FQNEAQ. The CDR3 sequence is 16 residues long. V dropped 6 bases and J dropped 1; count of bases not matched to a gene: 6. CDR3 nucleotide sequence: TGTGCCAGCAGGGGCAGGGGGAAATCCTATAATTCACCCCTCCACTTT. Translated: CASRGRGKSYNSPLHF.

V and J are TRBV7-9 and TRBJ2-2, with 9 bases lining up with TRBD1. Losses at the gene ends were 5 bases for V and 4 bases for J; bases not matched to a gene: 8. The CDR3 loop spans 16 amino acids. The V gene's germline CDR1 is SEHNR and CDR2 FQNEAQ (reference sequence). CDR3 region: CASSLGQGGTTGELFF. The DNA of the CDR3 is TGTGCCAGCAGCCTGGGACAGGGCGGGACCACCGGGGAGCTGTTTTTT.

The CDR3 reads CASSEGGQAYEQYF. DNA for the CDR3: TGTGCCAGCAGTGAAGGGGGGCAGGCCTACGAGCAGTACTTC. V usage is TRBV25-1 and J usage is TRBJ2-7; the D gene could be TRBD1 or TRBD2 (6 bases each). Germline CDR1 and CDR2: MGHDK and SYGVNS. The CDR3 loop spans 14 amino acids. Trimming removed 2 bases from V and 2 bases from J, with 10 bases in between.

This clone appeared a single time. The J gene is TRBJ1-1, the V gene TRBV7-6, with a tentative D call TRBD1 (5 bases). The V gene's germline CDR1 is SGHVS and CDR2 FNYEAQ. The CDR3 runs to 16 residues. The ends were cut back, 1 base at V and 0 bases at J, with 12 bases in the middle. DNA of the CDR3: TGTGCCAGCAGCTTAGGGGGAACAGGACTGAACACTGAAGCTTTCTTT. This translates into CASSLGGTGLNTEAFF.